This T cell receptor (beta chain) was obtained from a study of blood T cell repertoires in COVID-19. In the study overall: Sites across the United States, Italy and Spain contributed samples from acute and convalescent COVID-19.

Clones were sequenced by immunoSEQ multiplex PCR, and TCRdb holds only the in-frame ones, with some missing. There are over 80,000 clones in the sample; around nine tenths occur only once, and 10% to 13% lies in the top ten. This CDR3 has 17 residues. CDR1 SNHLY and CDR2 FYNNEI come from the germline V gene. Trimming cost V 0 bases and J 2 bases; bases outside gene matches: 8. This TCR was sampled from a man aged 50-60 years with acute or convalescent COVID-19. This chain connects TRBV2 to TRBJ2-7, with 9 bases lining up with TRBD1. Sequencing was carried out using peripheral blood. CDR3 region: CASSEARGGTGPYEQYF. The CDR3 DNA is TGTGCCAGCAGTGAAGCTCGGGGAGGGACAGGGCCCTACGAGCAGTACTTC. The whole variable domain, remainder taken from reference TRBV2 and TRBJ2-7, is EPEVTQTPSHQVTQMGQEVILRCVPISNHLYFYWYRQILGQKVEFLVSFYNNEISEKSEIFDDQFSVERPDGSNFTLKIRSTKLEDSAMYFCASSEARGGTGPYEQYFGPGTRLTVT.